This T cell receptor (beta chain) was observed in a study of molecular identifiers for immune sequencing clone quantification. The bulk TCR libraries were made with methods described before and with listed TCR primers. TCRdb independently ran MiXCR on the PCR reads; one entry per CDR3 protein. The table lists hundreds of thousands of distinct CDR3 sequences, about 25% of them singletons. This clonotype was counted a few times. Its antigen is currently unknown. Study-wide findings and caveats: Whereas clones above 20 RNA copies held under 1% of naive-cell molecules, they held over 97% of effector molecules.

CDR1 and CDR2 from the germline V gene are SGHAT and FQDESV (reference sequence). This CDR3 has 16 residues. Trimming removed 4 bases at V and 7 bases at J, with 23 bases between. This receptor was obtained from a human donor in good health. Some libraries in this study had Jurkat cell RNA spiked in. Sequencing input: naive CD8+ T cells from blood, with Jurkat cell RNA spiked in. Subset of the sample: FACS-sorted CD8+CD4-CCR7+CD45RA+ naive T cells. This chain links TRBV11-1 with TRBJ2-7, with D maybe TRBD1 (8 bases). The CDR3 is CASSYGEGRGQEEQYF. DNA of the CDR3: TGTGCCAGCAGCTATGGGGAGGGCAGGGGGCAAGAAGAGCAGTACTTC.